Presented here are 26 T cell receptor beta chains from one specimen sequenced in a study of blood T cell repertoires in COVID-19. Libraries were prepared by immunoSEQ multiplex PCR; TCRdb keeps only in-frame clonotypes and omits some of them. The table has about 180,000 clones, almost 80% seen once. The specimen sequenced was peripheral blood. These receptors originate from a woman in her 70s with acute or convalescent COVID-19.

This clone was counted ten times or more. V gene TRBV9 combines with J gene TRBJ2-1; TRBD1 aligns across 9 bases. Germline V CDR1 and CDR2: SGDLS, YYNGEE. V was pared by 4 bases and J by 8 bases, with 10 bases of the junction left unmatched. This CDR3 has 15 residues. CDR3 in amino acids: CASSPQGAGGDEQFF. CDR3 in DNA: TGTGCCAGCAGCCCACAGGGGGCGGGCGGTGATGAGCAGTTCTTC.

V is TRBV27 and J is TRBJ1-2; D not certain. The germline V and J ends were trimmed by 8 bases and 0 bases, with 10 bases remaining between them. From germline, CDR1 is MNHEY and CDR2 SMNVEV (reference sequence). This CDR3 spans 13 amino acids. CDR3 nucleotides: TGTGCCAGCTCCTTGGTAGCTAACTATGGCTACACCTTC. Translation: CASSLVANYGYTF.

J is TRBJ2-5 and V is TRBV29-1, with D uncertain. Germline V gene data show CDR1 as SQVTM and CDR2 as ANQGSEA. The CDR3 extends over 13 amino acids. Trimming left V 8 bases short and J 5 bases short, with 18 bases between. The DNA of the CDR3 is TGCAGCTTCCAGCGCCCGGCGGTGGAGACCCAGTACTTC. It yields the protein CSFQRPAVETQYF. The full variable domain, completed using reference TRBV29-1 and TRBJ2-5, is SAVISQKPSRDICQRGTSLTIQCQVDSQVTMMFWYRQQPGQSLTLIATANQGSEATYESGFVIDKFPISRPNLTFSTLTVSNMSPEDSSIYLCSFQRPAVETQYFGPGTRLLVL.

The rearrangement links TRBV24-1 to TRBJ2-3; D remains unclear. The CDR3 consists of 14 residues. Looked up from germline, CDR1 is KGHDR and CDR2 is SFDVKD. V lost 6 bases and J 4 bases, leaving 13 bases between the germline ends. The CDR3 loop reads CATSTSAFSDTQYF. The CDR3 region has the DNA TGTGCCACCAGTACCAGCGCGTTCTCAGATACGCAGTATTTT.

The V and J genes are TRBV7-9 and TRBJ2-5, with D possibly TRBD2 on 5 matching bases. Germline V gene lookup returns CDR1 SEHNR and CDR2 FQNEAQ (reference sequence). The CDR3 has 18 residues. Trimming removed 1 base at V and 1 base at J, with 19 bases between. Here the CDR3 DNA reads TGTGCCAGCAGCTTAGGGAGGTTAGGAGTCCGAGGCCAAGAGACCCAGTACTTC. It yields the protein CASSLGRLGVRGQETQYF. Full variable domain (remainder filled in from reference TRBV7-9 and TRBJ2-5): DTGVSQNPRHKITKRGQNVTFRCDPISEHNRLYWYRQTLGQGPEFLTYFQNEAQLEKSRLLSDRFSAERPKGSFSTLEIQRTEQGDSAMYLCASSLGRLGVRGQETQYFGPGTRLLVL.

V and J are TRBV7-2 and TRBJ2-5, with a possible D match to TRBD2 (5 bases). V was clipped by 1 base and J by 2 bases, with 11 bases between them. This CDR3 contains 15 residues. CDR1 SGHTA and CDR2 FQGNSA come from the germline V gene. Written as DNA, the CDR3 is TGTGCCAGCAGCTTAGGTCTAGCTAGACAAGAGACCCAGTACTTC. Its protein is CASSLGLARQETQYF.

In DNA form, the CDR3 reads TGCAGCGTTAGAATGACAGACAATCAGCCCCAGCATTTT. This translates into CSVRMTDNQPQHF. This chain connects TRBV29-1 to TRBJ1-5, with D perhaps TRBD1 (5 bases). CDR3 size: 13 residues. The V gene's germline CDR1 is SQVTM and CDR2 ANQGSEA. V dropped 5 bases and J dropped 3 bases, with 11 bases sitting between them.

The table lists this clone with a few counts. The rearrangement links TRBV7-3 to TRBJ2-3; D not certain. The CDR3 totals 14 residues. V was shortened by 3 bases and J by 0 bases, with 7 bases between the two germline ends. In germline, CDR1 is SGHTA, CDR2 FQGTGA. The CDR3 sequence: CASSFGGSTDTQYF. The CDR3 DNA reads TGTGCCAGCAGCTTCGGCGGCAGCACAGATACGCAGTATTTT. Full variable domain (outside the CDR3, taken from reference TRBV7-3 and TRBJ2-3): GAGVSQTPSNKVTEKGKYVELRCDPISGHTALYWYRQSLGQGPEFLIYFQGTGAADDSGLPNDRFFAVRPEGSVSTLKIQRTERGDSAVYLCASSFGGSTDTQYFGPGTRLTVL.

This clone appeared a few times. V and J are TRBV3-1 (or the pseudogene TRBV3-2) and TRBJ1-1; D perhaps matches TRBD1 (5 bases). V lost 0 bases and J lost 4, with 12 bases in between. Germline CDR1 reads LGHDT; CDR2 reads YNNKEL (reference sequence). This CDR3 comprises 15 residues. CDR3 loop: CASSQESRVGTEAFF. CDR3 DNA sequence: TGTGCCAGCAGCCAAGAGTCCAGGGTCGGCACTGAAGCTTTCTTT.

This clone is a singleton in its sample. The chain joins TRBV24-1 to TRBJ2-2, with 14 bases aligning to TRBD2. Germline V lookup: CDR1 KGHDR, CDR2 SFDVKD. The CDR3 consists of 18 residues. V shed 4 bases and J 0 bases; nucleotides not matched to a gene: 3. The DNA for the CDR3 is TGTGCCACCAGTGACCCGGGACTAGCGGGAGCGAACACCGGGGAGCTGTTTTTT. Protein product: CATSDPGLAGANTGELFF.

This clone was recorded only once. This chain's CDR3 is CASSPGLAGVKGETQYF. CDR3 coding DNA: TGTGCCAGTAGTCCGGGACTAGCGGGAGTAAAGGGAGAGACCCAGTACTTC. V is TRBV19 and J is TRBJ2-5, with 14 bases identical to TRBD2. The CDR3 is made up of 17 amino acids. Germline assignment: CDR1 LNHDA and CDR2 SQIVND (reference sequence). Trimming cost V 5 bases and J 4 bases; bases outside gene matches: 9.

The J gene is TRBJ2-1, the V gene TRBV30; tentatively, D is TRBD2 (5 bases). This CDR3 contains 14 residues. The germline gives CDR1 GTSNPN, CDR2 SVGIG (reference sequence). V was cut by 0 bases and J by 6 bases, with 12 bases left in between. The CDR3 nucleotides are TGTGCCTGGAGTGTCCGCGGGCTTTTCAATGAGCAGTTCTTC. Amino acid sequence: CAWSVRGLFNEQFF. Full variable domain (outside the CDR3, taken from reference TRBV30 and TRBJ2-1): SQTIHQWPATLVQPVGSPLSLECTVEGTSNPNLYWYRQAAGRGLQLLFYSVGIGQISSEVPQNLSASRPQDRQFILSSKKLLLSDSGFYLCAWSVRGLFNEQFFGPGTRLTVL.

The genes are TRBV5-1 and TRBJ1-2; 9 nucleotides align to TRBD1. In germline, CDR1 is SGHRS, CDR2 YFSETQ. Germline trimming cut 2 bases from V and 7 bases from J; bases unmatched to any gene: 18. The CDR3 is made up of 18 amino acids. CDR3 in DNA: TGCGCCAGCAGCTTACACGGAGACAGGGGGACTATAGGAGGTGGCTACACCTTC. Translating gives CASSLHGDRGTIGGGYTF.

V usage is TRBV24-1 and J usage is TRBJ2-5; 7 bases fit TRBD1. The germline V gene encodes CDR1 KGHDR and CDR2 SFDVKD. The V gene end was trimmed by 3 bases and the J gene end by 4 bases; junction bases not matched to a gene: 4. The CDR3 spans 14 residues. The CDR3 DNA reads TGTGCCACCAGTGATACGGGACAGCGAGAGACCCAGTACTTC. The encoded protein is CATSDTGQRETQYF.

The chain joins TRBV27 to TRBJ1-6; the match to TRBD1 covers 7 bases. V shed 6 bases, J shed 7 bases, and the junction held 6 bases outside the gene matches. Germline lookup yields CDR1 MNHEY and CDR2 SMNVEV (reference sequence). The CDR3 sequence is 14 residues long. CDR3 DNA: TGTGCCAGCAGATGGGGACAGTTGAATTCACCCCTCCACTTT. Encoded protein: CASRWGQLNSPLHF.

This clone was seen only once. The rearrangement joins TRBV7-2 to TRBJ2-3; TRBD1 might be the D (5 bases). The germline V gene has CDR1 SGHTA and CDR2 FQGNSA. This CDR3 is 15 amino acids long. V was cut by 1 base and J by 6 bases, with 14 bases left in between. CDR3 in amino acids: CASSLVGAGWDTQYF. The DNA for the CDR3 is TGTGCCAGCAGCTTAGTAGGGGCAGGGTGGGATACGCAGTATTTT. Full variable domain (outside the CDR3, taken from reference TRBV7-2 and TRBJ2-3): GAGVSQSPSNKVTEKGKDVELRCDPISGHTALYWYRQSLGQGLEFLIYFQGNSAPDKSGLPSDRFSAERTGGSVSTLTIQRTQQEDSAVYLCASSLVGAGWDTQYFGPGTRLTVL.

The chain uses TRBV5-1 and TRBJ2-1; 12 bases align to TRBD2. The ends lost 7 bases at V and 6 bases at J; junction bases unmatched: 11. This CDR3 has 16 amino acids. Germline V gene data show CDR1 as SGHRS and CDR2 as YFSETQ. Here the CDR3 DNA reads TGCGCCAGCGGCTCGCGACTAGCGGGAGAGTCCAATGAGCAGTTCTTC. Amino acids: CASGSRLAGESNEQFF.

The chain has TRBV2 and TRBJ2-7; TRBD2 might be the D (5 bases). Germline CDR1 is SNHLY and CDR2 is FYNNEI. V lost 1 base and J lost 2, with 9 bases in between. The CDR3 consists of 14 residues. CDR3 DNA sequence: TGTGCCAGCAGTGAAGGGACTCGACCCTACGAGCAGTACTTC. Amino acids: CASSEGTRPYEQYF. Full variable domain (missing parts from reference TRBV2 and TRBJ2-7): EPEVTQTPSHQVTQMGQEVILRCVPISNHLYFYWYRQILGQKVEFLVSFYNNEISEKSEIFDDQFSVERPDGSNFTLKIRSTKLEDSAMYFCASSEGTRPYEQYFGPGTRLTVT.

DNA of the CDR3: TGTGCCAGCAGTGAGGCCAGAACGAACACCGGGGAGCTGTTTTTT. This sequence encodes CASSEARTNTGELFF. V usage is TRBV2 and J usage is TRBJ2-2; no clear D gene. Deletions cut 3 bases from V and 0 bases from J, with 8 bases between. The CDR3 has 15 amino acids. From germline, CDR1 is SNHLY and CDR2 FYNNEI.

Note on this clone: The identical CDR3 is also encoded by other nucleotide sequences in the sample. CDR3 nucleotide sequence: TGTGCCAGCAGTTTATCTAGTCGGGGTGGACACGAGCAGTACTTC. This gives the protein CASSLSSRGGHEQYF. The V call is TRBV27, the J call TRBJ2-7; D possibly corresponds to TRBD2 (5 bases). This CDR3 spans 15 amino acids. Germline V CDR1 and CDR2: MNHEY, SMNVEV (reference sequence). Trimming cost V 0 bases and J 5 bases, with 14 bases left between them.

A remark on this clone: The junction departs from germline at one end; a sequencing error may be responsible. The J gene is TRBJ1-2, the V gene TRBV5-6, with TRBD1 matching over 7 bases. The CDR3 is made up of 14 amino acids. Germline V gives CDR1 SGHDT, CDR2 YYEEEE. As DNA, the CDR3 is TGTGCCAGCAGCTTGGGACAGGGAAACTCTGGCTACACCTTC. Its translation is CASSLGQGNSGYTF. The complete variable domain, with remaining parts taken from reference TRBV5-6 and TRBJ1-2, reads DAGVTQSPTHLIKTRGQQVTLRCSPKSGHDTVSWYQQALGQGPQFIFQYYEEEERQRGNFPDRFSGHQFPNYSSELNVNALLLGDSALYLCASSLGQGNSGYTFGSGTRLTVV.

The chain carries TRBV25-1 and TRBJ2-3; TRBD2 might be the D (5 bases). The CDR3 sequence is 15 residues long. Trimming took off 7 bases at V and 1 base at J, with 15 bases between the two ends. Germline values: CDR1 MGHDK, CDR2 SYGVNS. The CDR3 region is CASTPPGVGTDTQYF. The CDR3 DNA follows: TGTGCCAGCACCCCTCCCGGGGTTGGCACAGATACGCAGTATTTT.

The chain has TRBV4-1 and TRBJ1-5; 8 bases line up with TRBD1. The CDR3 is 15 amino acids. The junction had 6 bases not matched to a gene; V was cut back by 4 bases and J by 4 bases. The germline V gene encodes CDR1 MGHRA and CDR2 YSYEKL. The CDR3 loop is CASSRIGQGNQPQHF. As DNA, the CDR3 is TGCGCCAGCAGCCGGATCGGACAGGGAAATCAGCCCCAGCATTTT.

The CDR3 loop is CASSLKSGYTYNEQFF. As DNA, the CDR3 is TGTGCCAGCTCCCTGAAAAGCGGATACACCTACAATGAGCAGTTCTTC. The chain recombines TRBV5-4 with TRBJ2-1; a possible D gene is TRBD2 (5 bases). CDR3 length: 16 amino acids. V shed 7 bases and J shed 2 bases, with 19 bases lying between them. CDR1 SGHNT and CDR2 YYREEE come from the germline V gene (reference sequence).

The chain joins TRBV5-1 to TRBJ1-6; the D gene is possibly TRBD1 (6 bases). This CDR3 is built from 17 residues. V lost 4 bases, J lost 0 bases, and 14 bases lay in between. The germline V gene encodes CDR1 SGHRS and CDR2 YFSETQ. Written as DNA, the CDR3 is TGCGCCAGCAGCCGGACGGACAGCCTCTCCTATAATTCACCCCTCCACTTT. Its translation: CASSRTDSLSYNSPLHF.

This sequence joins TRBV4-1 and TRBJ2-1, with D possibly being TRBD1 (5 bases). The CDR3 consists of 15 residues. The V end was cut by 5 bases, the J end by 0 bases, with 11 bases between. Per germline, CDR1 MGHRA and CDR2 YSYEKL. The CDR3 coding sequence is TGCGCCAGCAGCAGGCAGGGAAGCTCCTACAATGAGCAGTTCTTC. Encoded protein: CASSRQGSSYNEQFF.